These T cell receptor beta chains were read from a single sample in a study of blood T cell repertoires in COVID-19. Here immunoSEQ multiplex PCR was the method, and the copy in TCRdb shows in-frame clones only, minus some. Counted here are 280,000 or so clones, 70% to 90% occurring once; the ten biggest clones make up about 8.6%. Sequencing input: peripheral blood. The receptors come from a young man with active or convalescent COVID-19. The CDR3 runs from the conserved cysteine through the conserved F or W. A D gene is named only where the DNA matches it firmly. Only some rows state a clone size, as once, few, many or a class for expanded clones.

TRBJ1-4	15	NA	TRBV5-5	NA	TGTGCCAGCAGCTTTTACGGGGCACAGGAGGGTAAACTGTTTTTT	CASSFYGAQEGKLFF
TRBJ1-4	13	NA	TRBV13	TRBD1	TGTGCCAGCAGCGCAACAGGGGATGAAAAACTGTTTTTT	CASSATGDEKLFF
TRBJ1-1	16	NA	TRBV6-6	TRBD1	TGTGCCAGCAGTGTTATGCCACAGGGGATGAACACTGAAGCTTTCTTT	CASSVMPQGMNTEAFF
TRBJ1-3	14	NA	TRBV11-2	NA	TGTGCCAGCAGCTCCCGGGGGGGTGGAAACACCATATATTTT	CASSSRGGGNTIYF
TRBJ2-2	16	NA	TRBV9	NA	TGTGCCAGCAGCGTAGCAGGTATTGCGAACACCGGGGAGCTGTTTTTT	CASSVAGIANTGELFF
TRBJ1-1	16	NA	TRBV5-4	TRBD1	TGTGCCAGCAGCTTAAGACAGGGGAGGGTGAACACTGAAGCTTTCTTT	CASSLRQGRVNTEAFF
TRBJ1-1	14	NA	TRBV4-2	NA	TGTGCCAGCAGCCAAGATTCGGGGAACACTGAAGCTTTCTTT	CASSQDSGNTEAFF
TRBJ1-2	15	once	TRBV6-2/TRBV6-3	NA	TGTGCCAGCAGTTACCTCAGGTCGTCTAACTATGGCTACACCTTC	CASSYLRSSNYGYTF
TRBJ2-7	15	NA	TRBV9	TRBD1	TGTGCCAGCAGCGTGGGGGACAGGGGTCCCTACGAGCAGTACTTC	CASSVGDRGPYEQYF
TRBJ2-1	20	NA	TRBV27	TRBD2	TGTGCCAGCAGCCCACGCCCGGGGCGAGGTTTAGCGGGGCAAAACAATGAGCAGTTCTTC	CASSPRPGRGLAGQNNEQFF
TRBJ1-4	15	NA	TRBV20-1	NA	TGCAGTGCTAGTCCGGGAGGCAGGGTTGGGGAAAAACTGTTTTTT	CSASPGGRVGEKLFF
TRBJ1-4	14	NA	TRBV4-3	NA	TGCGCCAGCAGCCCAGACAGGATGGGTGAAAAACTGTTTTTT	CASSPDRMGEKLFF
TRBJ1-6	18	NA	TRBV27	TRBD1	TGTGCCAGCAGTTCCGGCAGGGGGTGGATCGTTCGTAATTCACCCCTCCACTTT	CASSSGRGWIVRNSPLHF
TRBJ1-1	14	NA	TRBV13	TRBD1	TGTGCCAGCAGCTGGGGACAGGGGGACACTGAAGCTTTCTTT	CASSWGQGDTEAFF
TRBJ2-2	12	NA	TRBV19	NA	TGTGCCAGTAGGTTAGGAGCCGGGGAGCTGTTTTTT	CASRLGAGELFF
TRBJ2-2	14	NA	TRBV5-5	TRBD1	TGTGCCAGCAGCATCGGGACAGGGGTCGGGGAGCTGTTTTTT	CASSIGTGVGELFF
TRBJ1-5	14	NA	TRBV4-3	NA	TGCGCCAGCAGCCAAGATCGTTTTCGTCAGCCCCAGCATTTT	CASSQDRFRQPQHF
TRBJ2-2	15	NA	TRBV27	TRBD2	TGTGCCAGCAGTCACACTAGCGGGGGGGCCGGGGAGCTGTTTTTT	CASSHTSGGAGELFF
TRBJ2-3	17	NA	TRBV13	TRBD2	TGTGCCAGCAGCCCCGACGGACTAGCGGCTAGCACAGATACGCAGTATTTT	CASSPDGLAASTDTQYF
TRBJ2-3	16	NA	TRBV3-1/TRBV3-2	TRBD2	TGTGCCAGCAGCCAAATAGCGGGGGGTTCTACAGATACGCAGTATTTT	CASSQIAGGSTDTQYF
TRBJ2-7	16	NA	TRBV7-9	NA	TGTGCCAGCAGCTCCAACCGACCCGACATTGCTGTTGAGCAGTACTTC	CASSSNRPDIAVEQYF
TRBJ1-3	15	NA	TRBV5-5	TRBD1	TGTGCCAGCAGCCCGGACAGGGGTTATGGAAACACCATATATTTT	CASSPDRGYGNTIYF
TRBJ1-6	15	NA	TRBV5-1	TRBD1	TGCGCCAGCAGCTTGTCGGGACAGTATAATTCACCCCTCCACTTT	CASSLSGQYNSPLHF
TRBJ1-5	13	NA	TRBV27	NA	TGTGCCAGCCGGCAGGCTGGCAATCAGCCCCAGCATTTT	CASRQAGNQPQHF
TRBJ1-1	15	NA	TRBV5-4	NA	TGTGCCAGCAGCTTGGCCCGGGGGATGAACACTGAAGCTTTCTTT	CASSLARGMNTEAFF
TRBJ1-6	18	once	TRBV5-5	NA	TGTGCCAGCAGCTTGCTAGCCTCTGGAGGGCTGGGTAATTCACCCCTCCACTTT	CASSLLASGGLGNSPLHF
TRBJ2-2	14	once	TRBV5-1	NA	TGCGCCAGCAGCCCGGGATCCGACACCGGGGAGCTGTTTTTT	CASSPGSDTGELFF
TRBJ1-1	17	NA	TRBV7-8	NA	TGTGCCAGCAGCTTAGCGTACCAGGGGAGGGGAAACTCTAGAGCTTTCTTT	CASSLAYQGRGNSRAFF
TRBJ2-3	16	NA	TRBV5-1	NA	TGCGCCAGCAGCCCCTTTGGGGGGTTCCGCGCAGATACGCAGTATTTT	CASSPFGGFRADTQYF
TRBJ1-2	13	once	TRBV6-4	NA	TGTGCCAGCAGTGACCAGGGGTCGGGCGGCTACACCTTC	CASSDQGSGGYTF
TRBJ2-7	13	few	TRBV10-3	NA	TGTGCCATCAGTGATTCTTCGGGCTACGAGCAGTACTTC	CAISDSSGYEQYF
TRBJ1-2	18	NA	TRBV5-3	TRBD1	TGTGCCAGAAGCTTGTTACAGGGGGCTGTCGGTGAGGACTATGGCTACACCTTC	CARSLLQGAVGEDYGYTF